Following are 26 T cell receptor beta chains from one sample sequenced in a study of CD4 T cells in relation to SARS-CoV-2 and coronaviruses. CD4+ T cells from unexposed donors were obtained before the COVID-19 pandemic (2011-2018). Isolation of CD4+ T cells took place after about 10 days in culture. Method: immunoSEQ multiplex PCR; TCRdb's copy keeps in-frame clones and lacks some. Of 25,000 to 30,000 clones listed, roughly 73% are singletons. Their recognized antigens are unknown. The sequenced sample was CD4+ T cells from PBMCs, cultured in vitro. The receptors were gathered from a human donor in good health.

The V gene is TRBV19, the J gene TRBJ2-3; 10 positions agree with TRBD1. V was clipped by 1 base and J by 6 bases; unmatched bases: 13. Looked up from germline, CDR1 is LNHDA and CDR2 is SQIVND (reference sequence). The CDR3 runs 18 residues. Here the CDR3 DNA reads TGTGCCAGTAGTATAGTAACGGGACAGGGGACAGCGGGTGATACGCAGTATTTT. As protein: CASSIVTGQGTAGDTQYF.

This clone was seen a handful of times. The chain uses TRBV5-1 and TRBJ2-2; 7 bases are shared with TRBD2. CDR3 length equals 15 residues. Germline-derived CDR1 and CDR2 are SGHRS and YFSETQ. The V gene end was trimmed by 5 bases and the J gene end by 2 bases; junction bases not matched to a gene: 6. Here the CDR3 reads CASRQGLGNTGELFF. In nucleotides, the CDR3 is TGCGCCAGCAGACAAGGACTAGGAAACACCGGGGAGCTGTTTTTT.

This sequence joins TRBV7-2 and TRBJ2-7, with a weak D call TRBD1 (5 bases). This CDR3 comprises 12 residues. Trimming removed 2 bases from V and 6 bases from J, with 8 bases in between. Per germline, CDR1 SGHTA and CDR2 FQGNSA. Here the CDR3 DNA reads TGTGCCAGCAGCTTACAACAGGTCGAGCAGTACTTC. This codes for CASSLQQVEQYF.

The CDR3 region is CASSPTASTGELFF. CDR3 coding DNA: TGTGCCAGTAGTCCCACCGCCAGCACCGGGGAGCTGTTTTTT. V usage is TRBV19 and J usage is TRBJ2-2; D call uncertain. The CDR3 covers 14 residues. The V end was cut by 5 bases, the J end by 4 bases, with 11 bases between. The germline V gene encodes CDR1 LNHDA and CDR2 SQIVND (reference sequence).

The genes are TRBV4-3 and TRBJ2-1, with 10 nucleotides matching TRBD2. The germline V gene encodes CDR1 LGHNA and CDR2 YSLEER. The CDR3 consists of 16 residues. After removal of 6 bases from V and 0 bases from J, the junction contained 5 bases not matched to a gene. The DNA of the CDR3 is TGCGCCAGCAGTCCCGAGCGGGGGGGCTCCTACAATGAGCAGTTCTTC. It encodes CASSPERGGSYNEQFF.

J is TRBJ1-4 and V is TRBV19; the D gene is possibly TRBD1 (6 bases). The V end lost 7 bases, the J end lost 6 bases, and 18 bases lay between the germline ends. This CDR3 contains 15 residues. Germline values: CDR1 LNHDA, CDR2 SQIVND (reference sequence). In nucleotides, the CDR3 is TGTGCCAGTACCCATGGGGGGGCAGGAGATGAAAAACTGTTTTTT. As protein: CASTHGGAGDEKLFF.

This chain connects TRBV9 to TRBJ1-2; the D gene is possibly TRBD1 (6 bases). V shed 0 bases and J shed 4 bases, with 10 bases lying between them. The germline CDR1 and CDR2 sequences are SGDLS and YYNGEE. The CDR3 runs to 14 residues. DNA of the CDR3: TGTGCCAGCAGCGTAGGTTGGGGGGCCTATGGCTACACCTTC. Translating it yields CASSVGWGAYGYTF.

V is TRBV18 and J is TRBJ1-1; no reliable D call. The CDR3 runs to 14 residues. V was cut by 3 bases and J by 4 bases, with 12 bases left in between. Germline values: CDR1 KGHSH, CDR2 LQKENI. This CDR3 reads CASSPPLIGTEAFF. CDR3 nucleotides: TGTGCCAGCTCACCCCCTCTAATCGGCACTGAAGCTTTCTTT.

Only a few counts were recorded for this clone. The chain joins TRBV2 to TRBJ2-2; D may match TRBD1 or TRBD2 (7 bases each). CDR1 SNHLY and CDR2 FYNNEI come from the germline V gene. The CDR3 extends over 16 amino acids. V lost 7 bases, J lost 5 bases, and 20 bases lay in between. CDR3 DNA sequence: TGTGCCAGCACCCCTCCCCTCAGGGGGGGGACCGGGGAGCTGTTTTTT. It codes for CASTPPLRGGTGELFF. The full variable domain, rest sourced from reference TRBV2 and TRBJ2-2, is EPEVTQTPSHQVTQMGQEVILRCVPISNHLYFYWYRQILGQKVEFLVSFYNNEISEKSEIFDDQFSVERPDGSNFTLKIRSTKLEDSAMYFCASTPPLRGGTGELFFGEGSRLTVL.

The V gene is TRBV7-2, the J gene TRBJ1-1; D is ambiguous. The V end was cut by 5 bases, the J end by 5 bases, with 12 bases between. CDR3 length: 13 amino acids. CDR1 and CDR2 (germline): SGHTA, FQGNSA. The CDR3 spells CASSRAQETEAFF. CDR3 sequence (DNA): TGTGCCAGCAGCCGGGCGCAGGAAACTGAAGCTTTCTTT.

This sequence joins TRBV6-5 and TRBJ1-1; no clear D gene. The length of the CDR3 is 14 residues. Per germline, CDR1 MNHEY and CDR2 SVGAGI. Between the trimmed V and J ends, which lost 5 bases and 5 bases, there was a span of 15 bases. As DNA, the CDR3 is TGTGCCAGCAGTCTGGCCGGAGGAGGAACTGAAGCTTTCTTT. Translating it yields CASSLAGGGTEAFF.

This chain connects TRBV4-2 to TRBJ2-1; TRBD2 agrees at 9 bases. V shed 0 bases, J shed 3 bases, and the junction held 6 bases outside the gene matches. The CDR3 is 17 residues long. The germline gives CDR1 LGHNA, CDR2 YNFKEQ. CDR3 sequence reads: CASSQERTSEFYNEQFF. The CDR3 DNA reads TGTGCCAGCAGCCAAGAGAGGACTAGCGAATTCTACAATGAGCAGTTCTTC.

In DNA form, the CDR3 reads TGTGCCAGCGACCTGTACAGGGTTGATCAGCCCCAGCATTTT. Translation: CASDLYRVDQPQHF. The chain is built from TRBV27 and TRBJ1-5; possible D gene TRBD1, 6 bases. With 8 bases removed from V and 5 bases from J, the gap between germline ends came to 16 bases. The germline CDR1 and CDR2 sequences are MNHEY and SMNVEV (reference sequence). This CDR3 has 14 amino acids.

The rearrangement joins TRBV5-1 to TRBJ1-1; no firm D call. Per the germline V gene, CDR1 is SGHRS and CDR2 is YFSETQ. With 3 bases removed from V and 3 bases from J, the gap between germline ends came to 9 bases. The CDR3 has 13 amino acids. The CDR3 region is CASSSSGDTEAFF. The CDR3 coding sequence is TGCGCCAGCAGCTCTAGCGGGGACACTGAAGCTTTCTTT. The full variable domain, in which reference TRBV5-1 and TRBJ1-1 provide the parts outside the CDR3, is KAGVTQTPRYLIKTRGQQVTLSCSPISGHRSVSWYQQTPGQGLQFLFEYFSETQRNKGNFPGRFSGRQFSNSRSEMNVSTLELGDSALYLCASSSSGDTEAFFGQGTRLTVV.

V gene TRBV19 combines with J gene TRBJ2-3; the D is unclear. CDR1 LNHDA and CDR2 SQIVND come from the germline V gene (reference sequence). Trimming left V 6 bases short and J 0 bases short, with 10 bases between. This CDR3 contains 14 residues. For the CDR3, the DNA is TGTGCCAGTAGATCAAGCTCTAGCACAGATACGCAGTATTTT. This sequence encodes CASRSSSSTDTQYF.

The chain has TRBV18 and TRBJ1-4; TRBD1 agrees at 7 bases. V was pared by 3 bases and J by 8 bases, with 6 bases of the junction left unmatched. Germline CDR1 reads KGHSH; CDR2 reads LQKENI. The CDR3 runs 14 residues. This CDR3 is CASSPGTVGEKLFF. CDR3 in DNA: TGTGCCAGCTCACCCGGGACAGTGGGAGAAAAACTGTTTTTT. The full variable domain, completed using reference TRBV18 and TRBJ1-4, is NAGVMQNPRHLVRRRGQEARLRCSPMKGHSHVYWYRQLPEEGLKFMVYLQKENIIDESGMPKERFSAEFPKEGPSILRIQQVVRGDSAAYFCASSPGTVGEKLFFGSGTQLSVL.

This clone has only a few counts. CDR3 in DNA: TGTGCCATCAGACGGTCAGGGGGCACTGAAGCTTTCTTT. Translating gives CAIRRSGGTEAFF. The chain combines TRBV10-3 with TRBJ1-1, with 7 bases that match TRBD1. Trimming took 6 bases from V and 4 from J; bases not matched to a gene: 5. The CDR3 runs 13 residues. CDR1 is ENHRY and CDR2 is SYGVKD in the germline V gene.

This clone was counted once. The chain joins TRBV12-3 or TRBV12-4 to TRBJ1-1; D unclear. The ends were cut back, 3 bases at V and 1 base at J, with 6 bases in the middle. The CDR3 spans 13 residues. This CDR3 reads CASSFGRNTEAFF. The CDR3 DNA follows: TGTGCCAGCAGTTTTGGCCGGAACACTGAAGCTTTCTTT.

This clone was observed a handful of times. The chain has TRBV25-1 and TRBJ1-6; TRBD1 matches at 7 bases. The CDR3 is 17 amino acids. Trimming at V came to 4 bases and at J to 3 bases, leaving 9 bases not matched to a gene. CDR1 and CDR2 (germline): MGHDK, SYGVNS. The DNA of the CDR3 is TGTGCCAGCAGTGCCTCGGGACAGCGGCTCTATAATTCACCCCTCCACTTT. Protein sequence: CASSASGQRLYNSPLHF.

The genes are TRBV6-5 and TRBJ1-6, with 9 positions matching TRBD1. This CDR3 has 14 amino acids. With 4 bases clipped from V and 9 bases from J, the junction kept 4 bases outside the gene matches. Germline CDR1 reads MNHEY; CDR2 reads SVGAGI. For the CDR3, the DNA is TGTGCCAGCAGTTGGGGACAGGGAAGTTCACCCCTCCACTTT. Translation gives CASSWGQGSSPLHF.

V is TRBV20-1 and J is TRBJ2-7, with D possibly TRBD2 on 6 matching bases. From germline, CDR1 is DFQATT and CDR2 SNEGSKA (reference sequence). The CDR3 sequence is 14 residues long. Trimming pared 3 bases from V and 2 bases from J, leaving 14 bases between. The CDR3 sequence is CSASTAGATYEQYF. In DNA, the CDR3 is TGCAGTGCTAGTACAGCGGGCGCAACCTACGAGCAGTACTTC.

V usage is TRBV7-3 and J usage is TRBJ2-1; D is perhaps TRBD2 (5 bases). This CDR3 region has 16 residues. V gave up 5 bases and J gave up 1 base, with 15 bases separating them. The germline V gene encodes CDR1 SGHTA and CDR2 FQGTGA. The CDR3 DNA sequence: TGTGCCAGCAGCCCAAGGTTCTCGGGGTCCTACAATGAGCAGTTCTTC. Translating it yields CASSPRFSGSYNEQFF.

The V gene is TRBV6-5, the J gene TRBJ2-2, with D unresolved. This CDR3 is built from 13 residues. Germline CDR1 MNHEY, CDR2 SVGAGI. Trimming pared 10 bases from V and 7 bases from J, leaving 16 bases between. CDR3 coding DNA: TGTGCCACCCTGGCCACGGGCCTCGGGGAGCTGTTTTTT. It codes for CATLATGLGELFF.

The chain recombines TRBV25-1 with TRBJ2-2; unclear D gene. The CDR3 loop spans 14 amino acids. CDR1 and CDR2 (germline): MGHDK, SYGVNS. Between the trimmed V and J ends, which lost 6 bases and 1 base, there was a span of 9 bases. CDR3 loop: CASRPTVNTGELFF. CDR3 coding DNA: TGTGCCAGCAGACCCACAGTGAACACCGGGGAGCTGTTTTTT. Based on the CDR3 plus reference TRBV25-1 and TRBJ2-2, the full variable domain is EADIYQTPRYLVIGTGKKITLECSQTMGHDKMYWYQQDPGMELHLIHYSYGVNSTEKGDLSSESTVSRIRTEHFPLTLESARPSHTSQYLCASRPTVNTGELFFGEGSRLTVL.

The genes are TRBV19 and TRBJ2-2; D remains ambiguous. CDR3 length equals 14 residues. CDR1 is LNHDA, CDR2 SQIVND, per germline (reference sequence). Trimming shortened V by 1 base and J by 5 bases, and 8 bases separated the two germline ends. The CDR3 loop is CASSIGGRTGELFF. CDR3 sequence (DNA): TGTGCCAGTAGTATAGGTGGTAGGACCGGGGAGCTGTTTTTT.

The chain couples TRBV10-3 to TRBJ1-1, with TRBD1 identical over 7 bases. The J segment lost 8 bases and the V segment lost 0 bases, leaving 6 bases of the junction unmatched. This CDR3 is built from 14 residues. Germline-derived CDR1 and CDR2 are ENHRY and SYGVKD. CDR3 loop: CAISESRTGEEAFF. As DNA, the CDR3 is TGTGCCATCAGTGAGTCTAGGACAGGTGAAGAAGCTTTCTTT.